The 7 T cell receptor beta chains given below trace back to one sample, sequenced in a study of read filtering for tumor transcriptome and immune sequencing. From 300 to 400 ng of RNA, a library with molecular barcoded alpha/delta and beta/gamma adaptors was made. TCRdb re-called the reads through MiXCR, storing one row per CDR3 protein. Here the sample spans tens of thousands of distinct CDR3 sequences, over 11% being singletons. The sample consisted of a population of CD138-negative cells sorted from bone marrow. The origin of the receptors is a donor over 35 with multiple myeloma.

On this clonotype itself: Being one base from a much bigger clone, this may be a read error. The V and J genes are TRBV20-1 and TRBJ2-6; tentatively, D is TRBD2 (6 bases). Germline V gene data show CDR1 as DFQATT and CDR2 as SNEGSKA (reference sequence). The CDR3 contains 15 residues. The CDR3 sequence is CSATYGGAGADVLTF. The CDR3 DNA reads TGCAGTGCTACCTACGGGGGAGCTGGGGCCGACGTCCTGACTTTC.

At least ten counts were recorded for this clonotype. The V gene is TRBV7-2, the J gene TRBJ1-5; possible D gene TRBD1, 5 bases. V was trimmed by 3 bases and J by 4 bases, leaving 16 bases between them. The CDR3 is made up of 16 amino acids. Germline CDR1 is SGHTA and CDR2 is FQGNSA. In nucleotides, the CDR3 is TGTGCCAGCAGCTTTGGGGACCCTACCGCTAATCAGCCCCAGCATTTT. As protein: CASSFGDPTANQPQHF.

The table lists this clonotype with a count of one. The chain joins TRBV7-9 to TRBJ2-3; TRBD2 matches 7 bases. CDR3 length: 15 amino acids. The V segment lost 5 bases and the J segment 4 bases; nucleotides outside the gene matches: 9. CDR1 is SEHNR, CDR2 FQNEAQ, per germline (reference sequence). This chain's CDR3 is CASSPTAGAPDTQYF. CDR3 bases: TGTGCCAGCAGCCCAACCGCGGGAGCCCCAGATACGCAGTATTTT.

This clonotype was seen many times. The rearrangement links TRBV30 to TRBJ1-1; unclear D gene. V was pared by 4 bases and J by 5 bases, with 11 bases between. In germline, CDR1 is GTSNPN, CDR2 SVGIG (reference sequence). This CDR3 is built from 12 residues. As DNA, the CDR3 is TGTGCCTGGACCTACTTGGGTACTGAAGCTTTCTTT. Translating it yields CAWTYLGTEAFF.

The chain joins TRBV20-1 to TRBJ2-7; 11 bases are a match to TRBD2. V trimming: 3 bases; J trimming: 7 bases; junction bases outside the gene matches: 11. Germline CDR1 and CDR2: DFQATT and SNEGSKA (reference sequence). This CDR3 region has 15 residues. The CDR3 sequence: CSARNSLAGVGEQYF. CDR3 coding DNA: TGCAGTGCTAGGAACTCACTAGCGGGAGTAGGAGAGCAGTACTTC.

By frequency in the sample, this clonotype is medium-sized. For the CDR3, the DNA is TGCAGTGCTAGGGCCTTACTAGCGGGGAATGAGCAGTTCTTC. Translated: CSARALLAGNEQFF. This chain uses TRBV20-1 with TRBJ2-1, with 10 bases that match TRBD2. CDR1 and CDR2 from the germline V gene are DFQATT and SNEGSKA (reference sequence). The CDR3 covers 14 residues. V dropped 3 bases and J dropped 7; count of bases not matched to a gene: 6.

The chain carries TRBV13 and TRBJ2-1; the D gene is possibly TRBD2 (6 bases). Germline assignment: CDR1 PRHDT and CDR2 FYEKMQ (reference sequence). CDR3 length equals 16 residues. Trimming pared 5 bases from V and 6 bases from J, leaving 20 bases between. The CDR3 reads CASSRPGDRTSNEQFF. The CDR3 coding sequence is TGTGCCAGCAGCCGGCCGGGGGACCGGACCTCCAATGAGCAGTTCTTC.